The source of this TCR beta chain is a study of control samples from healthy donors and cancer patients (TCRdb year 2020). Reading from cysteine to phenylalanine, the CDR3 counts 13 amino acids. Only the CDR3 DNA stays, 39 bases, in frame from base 1. Deletion took 4 bases off V and 3 bases off J, with a span of 9 bases between the germline ends. This clone showed up just a few times. Which antigen it targets is not known. Base quality data are lacking; no much larger clone is found one base away. Library prep was done by the immunoSEQ multiplex PCR assay. The table was pulled from immuneACCESS by TCRdb, which kept in-frame rearrangements only. Such tables lose some clones; where checked, under half of the loss comes from unresolved V genes, and the rest has no known cause. The sample yields approximately 100,000 clones; 75% to 90% were counted once. The top ten clonotypes cover approximately 15% of the sample.

The sequencing input was blood. The receptor was isolated from a woman between 45 and 65 years old in good health. The rearranged segments are TRBV12-3 or TRBV12-4 and TRBJ2-5; matching of 6 bases hints at TRBD1 as the D gene. The encoded CDR3 is CASSSGVEETQYF. Read as DNA, the sequence is TGTGCCAGCAGTTCAGGGGTGGAAGAGACCCAGTACTTC.